The 13 T cell receptor beta chains below come from one sample, sequenced in a study of cytomegalovirus exposure and HLA in healthy donors. The PCR contained 60 Vbeta and 13 Jbeta primers. Profiling relied on immunoSEQ multiplex PCR, and the TCRdb table lists in-frame clones only, not all of them. The sample records nearly 110,000 clones, over 75% being singletons. Sequencing was carried out using PBMCs. The receptor set was obtained from a man aged 55-75 years in good health and CMV-seronegative.

The J gene is TRBJ1-1, the V gene TRBV5-4; 7 nucleotides align to TRBD1. J gave up 2 bases and V 4 bases, and 2 bases lay outside the gene matches. Germline assignment: CDR1 SGHNT and CDR2 YYREEE (reference sequence). The CDR3 totals 13 residues. The CDR3: CASSNRGNTEAFF. The CDR3 nucleotides are TGTGCCAGCAGCAACAGGGGTAACACTGAAGCTTTCTTT.

The count of this clone is one. This chain links TRBV27 with TRBJ1-5; D gene unclear. Trimming removed 5 bases from V and 5 bases from J, with 10 bases in between. The CDR3 contains 13 residues. CDR1 and CDR2 (germline): MNHEY, SMNVEV (reference sequence). CDR3 coding DNA: TGTGCCAGCAGTCTCTTACCGGATCAGCCCCAGCATTTT. The encoded protein is CASSLLPDQPQHF.

This clone was seen only once. This rearrangement joins TRBV5-1 to TRBJ2-3; 8 nucleotides agree with TRBD1. CDR1 SGHRS and CDR2 YFSETQ come from the germline V gene. The CDR3 is made up of 15 amino acids. Germline trimming cut 6 bases from V and 1 base from J; bases unmatched to any gene: 7. The CDR3 DNA sequence: TGCGCCAGCACTCTCGACAGGGGAGGCACAGATACGCAGTATTTT. This encodes CASTLDRGGTDTQYF.

The CDR3 DNA is TGTGCCAGCAGCTCAGGGACAGGGGGAACTGAAGCTTTCTTT. This codes for CASSSGTGGTEAFF. The chain employs TRBV7-3 and TRBJ1-1, with 11 bases fitting TRBD1. This CDR3 is 14 amino acids long. The trim removed 4 bases at V and 5 bases at J, leaving 3 bases unmatched. The germline gives CDR1 SGHTA, CDR2 FQGTGA.

The J gene is TRBJ1-2, the V gene TRBV4-1; D is ambiguous. The CDR3 totals 14 residues. The germline CDR1 and CDR2 sequences are MGHRA and YSYEKL. V lost 0 bases, J lost 4 bases, and 9 bases lay in between. This CDR3 reads CASSQEAGIYGYTF. The CDR3, as DNA: TGCGCCAGCAGCCAAGAAGCAGGAATCTATGGCTACACCTTC.

V usage is TRBV9 and J usage is TRBJ1-4; 8 bases agree with TRBD1. The V and J ends lost 0 bases and 5 bases, in that order; junction bases with no gene match: 0. The CDR3 loop spans 14 amino acids. Germline CDR1 and CDR2: SGDLS and YYNGEE. The CDR3 loop is CASSVGQGNEKLFF. In DNA, the CDR3 is TGTGCCAGCAGCGTAGGACAGGGGAATGAAAAACTGTTTTTT. The full variable domain, with the rest looked up from reference TRBV9 and TRBJ1-4, is DSGVTQTPKHLITATGQRVTLRCSPRSGDLSVYWYQQSLDQGLQFLIQYYNGEERAKGNILERFSAQQFPDLHSELNLSSLELGDSALYFCASSVGQGNEKLFFGSGTQLSVL.

The rearrangement uses TRBV28 and TRBJ2-4; TRBD2 aligns across 10 bases. V lost 3 bases, J lost 7 bases, and 12 bases stayed unmatched. The germline V gene has CDR1 MDHEN and CDR2 SYDVKM. The CDR3 spans 17 residues. The CDR3 DNA reads as TGTGCCAGCAGTTTGGGGGGAACTAGCGGGGTTGGGAACATTCAGTACTTC. Residues: CASSLGGTSGVGNIQYF.

The chain has TRBV7-9 and TRBJ2-1; weak D call: TRBD2 (5 bases). V lost 3 bases, J lost 6 bases, and 9 bases lay in between. Per the germline V gene, CDR1 is SEHNR and CDR2 is FQNEAQ (reference sequence). The CDR3 runs to 13 residues. The chain's CDR3 is CASSFPGLNEQFF. The CDR3 DNA reads TGTGCCAGCAGCTTTCCAGGACTCAATGAGCAGTTCTTC. Filled out from reference TRBV7-9 and TRBJ2-1, the complete variable domain reads DTGVSQNPRHKITKRGQNVTFRCDPISEHNRLYWYRQTLGQGPEFLTYFQNEAQLEKSRLLSDRFSAERPKGSFSTLEIQRTEQGDSAMYLCASSFPGLNEQFFGPGTRLTVL.

V and J are TRBV5-5 and TRBJ2-3; 10 bases agree with TRBD2. Germline V gene lookup returns CDR1 SGHKS and CDR2 YYEKEE (reference sequence). This CDR3 has 17 amino acids. J lost 6 bases, V lost 0 bases, and 10 bases had no gene match. CDR3: CASSLATAGGKADTQYF. The CDR3 region has the DNA TGTGCCAGCAGCTTGGCCACAGCGGGGGGGAAGGCTGATACGCAGTATTTT. The entire variable domain, with the rest obtained from reference TRBV5-5 and TRBJ2-3, is as follows: DAGVTQSPTHLIKTRGQQVTLRCSPISGHKSVSWYQQVLGQGPQFIFQYYEKEERGRGNFPDRFSARQFPNYSSELNVNALLLGDSALYLCASSLATAGGKADTQYFGPGTRLTVL.

CDR3: CASSRVAAPNEKLFF. For the CDR3, the DNA is TGTGCCAGCAGCCGGGTGGCGGCTCCTAATGAAAAACTGTTTTTT. This rearrangement joins TRBV7-2 to TRBJ1-4, with no clear D. Germline loops: CDR1 SGHTA, CDR2 FQGNSA. Between the trimmed V and J ends, which lost 5 bases and 3 bases, there was a span of 13 bases. This CDR3 is 15 amino acids long.

The chain has TRBV28 and TRBJ1-5; D is undetermined. Per germline, CDR1 MDHEN and CDR2 SYDVKM. V was pared by 6 bases and J by 0 bases, with 3 bases between. The CDR3 is 12 residues long. CDR3 nucleotides: TGTGCCAGCAGGGCTAGCAATCAGCCCCAGCATTTT. This gives the protein CASRASNQPQHF.

V and J are TRBV9 and TRBJ1-6; 7 bases are shared with TRBD1. The germline gives CDR1 SGDLS, CDR2 YYNGEE. V lost 0 bases, J lost 10 bases, and 7 bases stayed unmatched. CDR3 length equals 15 residues. CDR3 region: CASSVGGGAESPLHF. As DNA, the CDR3 is TGTGCCAGCAGCGTAGGAGGGGGCGCCGAGTCACCCCTCCACTTT.

This clone was picked up one time. CDR3 in amino acids: CASSTGTSDPTNTGELFF. The CDR3 nucleotides are TGCGCCAGCAGCACCGGGACTAGCGACCCTACGAACACCGGGGAGCTGTTTTTT. This sequence joins TRBV5-1 and TRBJ2-2; 10 bases are a match to TRBD2. V dropped 4 bases and J dropped 0; count of bases not matched to a gene: 9. This CDR3 is 18 amino acids long. Germline V lookup: CDR1 SGHRS, CDR2 YFSETQ.